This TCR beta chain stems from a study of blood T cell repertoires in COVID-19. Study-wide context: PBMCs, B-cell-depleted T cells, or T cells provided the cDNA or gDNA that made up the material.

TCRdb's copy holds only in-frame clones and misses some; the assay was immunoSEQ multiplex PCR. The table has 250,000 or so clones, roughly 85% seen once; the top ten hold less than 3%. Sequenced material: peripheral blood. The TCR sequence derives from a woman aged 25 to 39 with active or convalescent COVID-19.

CDR3 in amino acids: CASSLGQPGAGNTIYF. Written as DNA, the CDR3 is TGTGCCAGCAGCTTGGGGCAACCAGGGGCTGGAAACACCATATATTTT. This chain joins TRBV5-4 and TRBJ1-3, with D possibly matching TRBD1 (6 bases). Looked up from germline, CDR1 is SGHNT and CDR2 is YYREEE (reference sequence). V was pared by 0 bases and J by 2 bases, with 12 bases between. The CDR3 is made up of 16 amino acids. Supplemented by reference TRBV5-4 and TRBJ1-3, the full variable domain reads ETGVTQSPTHLIKTRGQQVTLRCSSQSGHNTVSWYQQALGQGPQFIFQYYREEENGRGNFPPRFSGLQFPNYSSELNVNALELDDSALYLCASSLGQPGAGNTIYFGEGSWLTVV.